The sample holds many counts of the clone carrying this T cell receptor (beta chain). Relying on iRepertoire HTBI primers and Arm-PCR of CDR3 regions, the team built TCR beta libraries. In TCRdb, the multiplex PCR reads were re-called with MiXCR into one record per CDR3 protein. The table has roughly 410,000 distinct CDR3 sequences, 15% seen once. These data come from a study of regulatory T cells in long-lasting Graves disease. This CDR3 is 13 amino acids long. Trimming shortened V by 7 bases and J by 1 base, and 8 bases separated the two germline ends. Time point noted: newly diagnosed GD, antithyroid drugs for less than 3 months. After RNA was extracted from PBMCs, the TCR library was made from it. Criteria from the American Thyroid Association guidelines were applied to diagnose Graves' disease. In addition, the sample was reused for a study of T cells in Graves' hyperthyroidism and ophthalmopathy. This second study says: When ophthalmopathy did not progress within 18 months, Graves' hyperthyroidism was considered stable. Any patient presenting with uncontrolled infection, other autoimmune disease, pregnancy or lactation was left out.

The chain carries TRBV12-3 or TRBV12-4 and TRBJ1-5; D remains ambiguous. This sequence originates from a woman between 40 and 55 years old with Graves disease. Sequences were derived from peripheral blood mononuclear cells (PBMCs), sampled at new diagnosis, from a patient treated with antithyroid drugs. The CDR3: CASTGRSNQPQHF. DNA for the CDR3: TGTGCCAGCACCGGACGGAGCAATCAGCCCCAGCATTTT.